A single sample gave rise to the 9 T cell receptor beta chains below, sequenced in a study of blood T cells in healthy people across ages. Together with a sample-barcoded 5' primer, a J-beta primer mix was included in a second PCR lasting roughly 6 to 12 cycles. TCRdb independently ran MiXCR on the 5' RACE reads; one entry per CDR3 protein. The sample holds hundreds of thousands of distinct CDR3 sequences; about 28% are singletons and the top ten take less than 20%. The sample consisted of blood. The receptor set was obtained from a woman of 80 years or more in good health.

About this clonotype: A much more abundant neighbour one base away suggests this may be a read error. The chain has TRBV15 and TRBJ2-7; D possibly corresponds to TRBD1 (6 bases). The CDR3 totals 19 residues. Germline V CDR1 and CDR2: LNHNV, YYDKDF (reference sequence). CDR3 amino acids: CAASRVRLNGPGAAYEQYF. CDR3 sequence (DNA): TGTGCCGCCAGCAGAGTAAGATTGAACGGACCAGGGGCAGCCTACGAGCAGTACTTC.

Note on this clonotype: This CDR3 is missing its conserved last phenylalanine or tryptophan, likely due to a read error. V gene TRBV20-1 combines with J gene TRBJ2-1, with D perhaps matching TRBD2 (7 bases). V lost 6 bases to trimming and J lost 4 bases, with 13 bases between them. In germline, CDR1 is DFQATT, CDR2 SNEGSKA (reference sequence). This CDR3 region has 13 residues. CDR3 sequence reads: CSASGGPYNEQFS. The CDR3 coding sequence is TGCAGTGCATCGGGGGGCCCTTACAATGAGCAGTTCTCC.

This clonotype showed up many times. The genes are TRBV4-1 and TRBJ1-6; D not certain. The V and J ends lost 1 base and 9 bases respectively, with 13 bases between them. The CDR3 totals 15 residues. Germline V gene data show CDR1 as MGHRA and CDR2 as YSYEKL. The CDR3 loop reads CASSQVKGSASPLHF. The CDR3 DNA reads as TGCGCCAGCAGCCAAGTAAAGGGTAGCGCTTCACCCCTCCACTTT.

This clonotype was seen ten or more times. V gene TRBV6-5 combines with J gene TRBJ2-1; the match to TRBD2 covers 9 bases. CDR3 length: 15 residues. CDR1 is MNHEY and CDR2 is SVGAGI in the germline V gene. V shed 6 bases and J 5 bases; nucleotides not matched to a gene: 8. CDR3 sequence: CASSPWGLAHNEQFF. The DNA of the CDR3 is TGTGCCAGCAGCCCGTGGGGACTAGCACACAATGAGCAGTTCTTC.

Concerning this clonotype: The junction departs from germline at one end; a sequencing error may be responsible. The rearrangement links TRBV5-1 to TRBJ1-2; 7 positions match TRBD1. This CDR3 contains 13 residues. Germline CDR1 reads SGHRS; CDR2 reads YFSETQ. CDR3 bases: TGCGCCGGCAGCTCGACAGGGTGGAAAGGCTACACCTTC. Protein sequence: CAGSSTGWKGYTF.

The V and J genes are TRBV7-6 and TRBJ2-1; unclear D gene. Per germline, CDR1 SGHVS and CDR2 FNYEAQ. Trimming stripped 9 bases from V and 0 bases from J, with 12 bases between. The CDR3 is 14 residues long. The CDR3 bases are TGTGCCAGTACCCCCAAGAACTCCTACAATGAGCAGTTCTTC. Translating gives CASTPKNSYNEQFF. Full variable domain (rest looked up from reference TRBV7-6 and TRBJ2-1): GAGVSQSPRYKVTKRGQDVALRCDPISGHVSLYWYRQALGQGPEFLTYFNYEAQQDKSGLPNDRFSAERPEGSISTLTIQRTEQRDSAMYRCASTPKNSYNEQFFGPGTRLTVL.

About this clonotype: At one end the junction does not follow the germline gene, possibly because of a read error. The genes are TRBV7-2 and TRBJ2-1; tentative D call: TRBD1 (6 bases). Germline V gene sequence: CDR1 SGHTA, CDR2 FQGNSA. The CDR3 length is 10 residues. The CDR3 spells CASRGAGVVF. The CDR3 DNA sequence: TGTGCCAGCAGGGGGGCAGGGGTGGTCTTC.

There are many counts of this clonotype. The chain combines TRBV20-1 with TRBJ2-4, with 7 positions matching TRBD1. The J segment lost 2 bases and the V segment lost 2 bases, leaving 6 bases of the junction unmatched. Germline CDR1 and CDR2: DFQATT and SNEGSKA (reference sequence). The CDR3 consists of 15 residues. This CDR3 reads CSARPPTGTKNIQYF. The CDR3 nucleotides read TGCAGTGCTAGACCTCCGACAGGGACCAAAAACATTCAGTACTTC.

This clonotype was seen many times. The chain uses TRBV10-3 and TRBJ1-4, with D possibly TRBD1 on 5 matching bases. Germline CDR1 is ENHRY and CDR2 is SYGVKD. V dropped 9 bases and J dropped 8 bases, with 19 bases sitting between them. The CDR3 runs to 14 residues. The CDR3 is CAISKTGKSEKLFF. Here the CDR3 DNA reads TGTGCCATTTCAAAAACAGGAAAAAGCGAAAAACTGTTTTTT.